Following are 30 T cell receptor beta chains from one sample sequenced in a study of CD8+ T cells in alopecia areata. Extracted from the samples, RNA was reverse transcribed into cDNA to serve as the sequencing template. Using immunoSEQ multiplex PCR, the repertoire was profiled, and TCRdb retains in-frame clones only, with some absent. The sample holds some 170,000 clones, about three fifths seen once. This sample's treatment: oral pan-JAK inhibitor, 5-10 mg twice daily. This specimen consisted of CD4+ T cells sorted from blood, obtained at roughly week 55, from a patient treated with tofacitinib. The receptors originated from a human donor with alopecia areata.

This clone was seen more than once but under ten times. This rearrangement joins TRBV9 to TRBJ2-3, with a tentative D call TRBD2 (5 bases). Looked up from germline, CDR1 is SGDLS and CDR2 is YYNGEE. The CDR3 has 14 amino acids. The germline V and J ends were trimmed by 3 bases and 5 bases, with 13 bases remaining between them. This CDR3 reads CASSERWVRDTQYF. CDR3 DNA sequence: TGTGCCAGCAGCGAGCGGTGGGTACGAGATACGCAGTATTTT.

The gene calls are TRBV2 and TRBJ1-6, with D possibly matching TRBD1 (5 bases). The germline V gene encodes CDR1 SNHLY and CDR2 FYNNEI. The CDR3 consists of 12 residues. The ends were cut back, 4 bases at V and 12 bases at J, with 10 bases in the middle. The CDR3 sequence: CASSGDARPLHF. As DNA, the CDR3 is TGTGCCAGCAGTGGGGACGCGCGACCCCTCCACTTT. The full variable domain, in which reference TRBV2 and TRBJ1-6 provide the parts outside the CDR3, is EPEVTQTPSHQVTQMGQEVILRCVPISNHLYFYWYRQILGQKVEFLVSFYNNEISEKSEIFDDQFSVERPDGSNFTLKIRSTKLEDSAMYFCASSGDARPLHFGNGTRLTVT.

This clone has just one count. The gene calls are TRBV6-5 and TRBJ1-1; D is uncertain. CDR3 length: 11 amino acids. Deletions cut 2 bases from V and 11 bases from J, with 9 bases between. Germline values: CDR1 MNHEY, CDR2 SVGAGI. As DNA, the CDR3 is TGTGCCAGCAGTTACATGGGTCTGGCTTTCTTT. It encodes CASSYMGLAFF.

The rearrangement uses TRBV18 and TRBJ2-5; 8 bases line up with TRBD1. The J segment lost 4 bases and the V segment lost 0 bases, leaving 4 bases of the junction unmatched. The CDR3 length is 15 residues. Germline lookup yields CDR1 KGHSH and CDR2 LQKENI. Written as DNA, the CDR3 is TGTGCCAGCTCACCACCCGGACAGGGCGGAGAGACCCAGTACTTC. This codes for CASSPPGQGGETQYF.

The CDR3 loop reads CASSLQSNYGYTF. CDR3 nucleotides: TGCGCCAGCAGCTTGCAAAGTAACTATGGCTACACCTTC. This chain uses TRBV5-1 with TRBJ1-2; D uncertain. The germline V gene has CDR1 SGHRS and CDR2 YFSETQ. Trimming removed 1 base at V and 1 base at J, with 5 bases between. The CDR3 contains 13 residues. The full variable domain, its missing parts supplied by reference TRBV5-1 and TRBJ1-2, is KAGVTQTPRYLIKTRGQQVTLSCSPISGHRSVSWYQQTPGQGLQFLFEYFSETQRNKGNFPGRFSGRQFSNSRSEMNVSTLELGDSALYLCASSLQSNYGYTFGSGTRLTVV.

As for this clone: This specimen includes other DNA sequences encoding the same CDR3. The chain links TRBV5-6 to TRBJ1-2; D is possibly TRBD1 (6 bases). The CDR3 runs to 12 residues. The germline V gene has CDR1 SGHDT and CDR2 YYEEEE. The V and J ends lost 4 bases and 5 bases respectively, with 9 bases between them. Here the CDR3 DNA reads TGTGCCAGCAGCCCAACAGGGTATGGCTACACCTTC. Its protein product is CASSPTGYGYTF.

The V call is TRBV25-1, the J call TRBJ2-7, with D perhaps matching TRBD1 (6 bases). The CDR3 loop spans 14 amino acids. The germline CDR1 and CDR2 sequences are MGHDK and SYGVNS. Trimming removed 7 bases from V and 5 bases from J, with 18 bases in between. CDR3: CASTPRGSPHEQYF. The CDR3 DNA follows: TGTGCCAGCACTCCTAGGGGGAGTCCCCACGAGCAGTACTTC.

The chain carries TRBV29-1 and TRBJ2-7; D uncertain. The CDR3 contains 14 residues. Germline V lookup: CDR1 SQVTM, CDR2 ANQGSEA. The germline V and J ends were trimmed by 4 bases and 4 bases, with 17 bases remaining between them. The DNA for the CDR3 is TGCAGCGTTGCCGGAGCCCTGAAGACGTACGAGCAGTACTTC. Its protein is CSVAGALKTYEQYF.

The J gene is TRBJ2-5, the V gene TRBV30; D ambiguous. This CDR3 has 11 amino acids. Trimming removed 2 bases at V and 5 bases at J, with 6 bases between. CDR1 and CDR2 (germline): GTSNPN, SVGIG (reference sequence). CDR3 DNA: TGTGCCTGGAGTCCCGAGGAGACCCAGTACTTC. Its translation: CAWSPEETQYF.

This clone was detected ten times or more. CDR3 sequence reads: CASGILDTQYF. DNA for the CDR3: TGTGCCAGCGGAATATTGGATACGCAGTATTTT. The rearrangement joins TRBV2 to TRBJ2-3; D unclear. The CDR3 extends over 11 amino acids. Germline values: CDR1 SNHLY, CDR2 FYNNEI. Trimming removed 8 bases from V and 6 bases from J, with 9 bases in between. The complete variable domain, with remaining parts taken from reference TRBV2 and TRBJ2-3, reads EPEVTQTPSHQVTQMGQEVILRCVPISNHLYFYWYRQILGQKVEFLVSFYNNEISEKSEIFDDQFSVERPDGSNFTLKIRSTKLEDSAMYFCASGILDTQYFGPGTRLTVL.

This clone was observed a few times. The chain uses TRBV11-2 and TRBJ2-3; D is ambiguous. CDR3 length equals 14 residues. Germline-derived CDR1 and CDR2 are SGHAT and FQNNGV. V was cut by 7 bases and J by 4 bases, with 15 bases left in between. The CDR3 coding sequence is TGTGCCAGCATTAGAGGCTCTTTCGCAGATACGCAGTATTTT. Translated: CASIRGSFADTQYF.

This rearrangement joins TRBV5-1 to TRBJ1-2; D uncertain. The V gene's germline CDR1 is SGHRS and CDR2 YFSETQ. Trimming cost V 1 base and J 8 bases, with 18 bases left between them. The CDR3 runs 15 residues. Here the CDR3 reads CASSLYWVGSSGYTF. The CDR3 DNA sequence: TGCGCCAGCAGCTTGTATTGGGTTGGTTCAAGCGGCTACACCTTC.

The chain employs TRBV7-2 and TRBJ2-1, with 9 bases identical to TRBD2. V dropped 1 base and J dropped 9; count of bases not matched to a gene: 7. CDR1 and CDR2 (germline): SGHTA, FQGNSA. The CDR3 sequence is 15 residues long. This CDR3 reads CASSLVGTSSGEQFF. The CDR3 coding sequence is TGTGCCAGCAGCTTAGTAGGGACTAGCTCTGGTGAGCAGTTCTTC.

V is TRBV5-1 and J is TRBJ2-5; 10 nucleotides line up with TRBD1. The germline V gene has CDR1 SGHRS and CDR2 YFSETQ. The CDR3 extends over 15 amino acids. Losses at the gene ends were 1 base for V and 5 bases for J; bases not matched to a gene: 5. The CDR3 reads CASSLSGTGDETQYF. In DNA, the CDR3 is TGCGCCAGCAGCTTGTCCGGGACAGGGGACGAGACCCAGTACTTC. Together with reference TRBV5-1 and TRBJ2-5, the CDR3 gives the full variable domain: KAGVTQTPRYLIKTRGQQVTLSCSPISGHRSVSWYQQTPGQGLQFLFEYFSETQRNKGNFPGRFSGRQFSNSRSEMNVSTLELGDSALYLCASSLSGTGDETQYFGPGTRLLVL.

In its sample, this clone was seen a few times. The chain links TRBV29-1 to TRBJ1-5; D is undetermined. Germline CDR1 and CDR2: SQVTM and ANQGSEA. The CDR3 extends over 13 amino acids. V was trimmed by 7 bases and J by 4 bases, leaving 14 bases between them. CDR3 sequence reads: CSAQRELNQPQHF. In DNA form, the CDR3 reads TGCAGCGCCCAGAGGGAATTAAATCAGCCCCAGCATTTT.

This clone was seen a handful of times. The genes are TRBV4-1 and TRBJ2-3; no clear D. Looked up from germline, CDR1 is MGHRA and CDR2 is YSYEKL. This CDR3 contains 15 residues. The V end lost 3 bases, the J end lost 2 bases, and 12 bases lay between the germline ends. CDR3 DNA sequence: TGCGCCAGCAGCCAGGGTGGCCTCATCACAGATACGCAGTATTTT. Translating gives CASSQGGLITDTQYF.

The rearrangement links TRBV10-3 to TRBJ1-2, with D possibly being TRBD1 (5 bases). The CDR3 spans 13 residues. The germline gives CDR1 ENHRY, CDR2 SYGVKD. The germline V and J ends were trimmed by 10 bases and 2 bases, with 14 bases remaining between them. This CDR3 is CATNFDRNYGYTF. CDR3 DNA: TGTGCCACGAACTTCGACAGAAACTATGGCTACACCTTC.

The chain joins TRBV19 to TRBJ2-3; D remains ambiguous. CDR1 is LNHDA, CDR2 SQIVND, per germline (reference sequence). V was cut by 3 bases and J by 2 bases, with 0 bases left in between. The CDR3 consists of 11 residues. The CDR3 loop reads CASSITDTQYF. As DNA, the CDR3 is TGTGCCAGTAGTATCACAGATACGCAGTATTTT.

The chain carries TRBV9 and TRBJ1-6, with TRBD1 matching 7 bases. The germline CDR1 and CDR2 sequences are SGDLS and YYNGEE. Trimming took 1 base from V and 13 from J; bases not matched to a gene: 8. The CDR3 is 14 residues long. This CDR3 is CASSVSGTASPLHF. The CDR3 nucleotides are TGTGCCAGCAGCGTAAGTGGGACAGCCTCTCCCCTCCACTTT. Based on the CDR3 plus reference TRBV9 and TRBJ1-6, the full variable domain is DSGVTQTPKHLITATGQRVTLRCSPRSGDLSVYWYQQSLDQGLQFLIQYYNGEERAKGNILERFSAQQFPDLHSELNLSSLELGDSALYFCASSVSGTASPLHFGNGTRLTVT.

V is TRBV6-5 and J is TRBJ1-4; TRBD1 is a possible D gene (5 bases). V was clipped by 8 bases and J by 7 bases, with 20 bases between them. The germline gives CDR1 MNHEY, CDR2 SVGAGI. The CDR3 covers 15 residues. The CDR3 region has the DNA TGTGCCAGCGGACTGGGTGGGGCCTGGGGTGAAAAACTGTTTTTT. It yields the protein CASGLGGAWGEKLFF.

The chain uses TRBV30 and TRBJ2-3; tentatively, D is TRBD1 (6 bases). This CDR3 comprises 14 residues. V dropped 4 bases and J dropped 0 bases, with 11 bases sitting between them. CDR1 and CDR2 (germline): GTSNPN, SVGIG (reference sequence). The DNA for the CDR3 is TGTGCCTGGAATGGGGGCGGGAGCACAGATACGCAGTATTTT. Its translation: CAWNGGGSTDTQYF. The full variable domain, its missing parts supplied by reference TRBV30 and TRBJ2-3, is SQTIHQWPATLVQPVGSPLSLECTVEGTSNPNLYWYRQAAGRGLQLLFYSVGIGQISSEVPQNLSASRPQDRQFILSSKKLLLSDSGFYLCAWNGGGSTDTQYFGPGTRLTVL.

The gene calls are TRBV29-1 and TRBJ2-5, with 8 bases that match TRBD2. J was trimmed by 2 bases and V by 3 bases; bases with no gene match: 5. Germline V gene sequence: CDR1 SQVTM, CDR2 ANQGSEA. The CDR3 is 14 amino acids. In nucleotides, the CDR3 is TGCAGCGTTGACAGCGGGGGAATACAAGAGACCCAGTACTTC. It yields the protein CSVDSGGIQETQYF.

Concerning this clone: One end of the junction does not line up with germline, which may come from a read error. The rearrangement uses TRBV29-1 and TRBJ2-5; the D call may be TRBD1 or TRBD2 (5 bases each). There are 12 residues in the CDR3. Germline assignment: CDR1 SQVTM and CDR2 ANQGSEA. CDR3 sequence: CSVSRDQGTQYF. As DNA, the CDR3 is TGCAGCGTCTCCCGGGACCAAGGGACCCAGTACTTC.

The V and J genes are TRBV27 and TRBJ2-7; 10 nucleotides line up with TRBD1. V dropped 6 bases and J dropped 5; count of bases not matched to a gene: 10. Germline CDR1 is MNHEY and CDR2 is SMNVEV (reference sequence). The CDR3 has 15 amino acids. CDR3 DNA: TGTGCCAGCAGGAGTGGTCGACAGGGGGCCCACGAGCAGTACTTC. Amino acids: CASRSGRQGAHEQYF.

The chain has TRBV5-1 and TRBJ2-5, with 9 bases lining up with TRBD1. Trimming removed 5 bases from V and 4 bases from J; junction bases left unmatched: 6. This CDR3 region has 14 residues. Germline V CDR1 and CDR2: SGHRS, YFSETQ. The CDR3 region is CASRGQGVPETQYF. For the CDR3, the DNA is TGCGCCAGCAGGGGACAGGGTGTCCCAGAGACCCAGTACTTC.

This CDR3 reads CASSPGRADTQYF. In DNA form, the CDR3 reads TGTGCCAGCAGCCCAGGGCGCGCAGATACGCAGTATTTT. This chain connects TRBV25-1 to TRBJ2-3, with D perhaps TRBD1 (5 bases). The CDR3 consists of 13 residues. V was cut by 6 bases and J by 4 bases, with 11 bases left in between. Germline loops: CDR1 MGHDK, CDR2 SYGVNS.

The chain recombines TRBV27 with TRBJ2-7; perhaps TRBD1 as D (5 bases). Germline CDR1 and CDR2: MNHEY and SMNVEV (reference sequence). CDR3 length equals 16 residues. The V end was cut by 8 bases, the J end by 3 bases, with 23 bases between. The CDR3: CASRSITGWAHYEQYF. In DNA form, the CDR3 reads TGTGCCAGCCGGTCAATAACAGGCTGGGCCCACTACGAGCAGTACTTC.

There are a few counts of this clone. This sequence joins TRBV19 and TRBJ2-7; 8 bases map to TRBD1. Per germline, CDR1 LNHDA and CDR2 SQIVND (reference sequence). The CDR3 has 15 amino acids. The V and J ends lost 6 bases and 5 bases, in that order; junction bases with no gene match: 12. CDR3 residues: CASSSAGTGNHEQYF. The CDR3 DNA follows: TGTGCCAGTAGCAGCGCCGGGACAGGTAATCACGAGCAGTACTTC.

Regarding this clone: This same CDR3 is encoded by further DNA sequences in the sample. CDR3 sequence (DNA): TGTGCCAGCAGCAACACCGGGGAGCTGTTTTTT. Its translation is CASSNTGELFF. The V call is TRBV6-5, the J call TRBJ2-2; no definite D call. Looked up from germline, CDR1 is MNHEY and CDR2 is SVGAGI. The V and J ends lost 6 bases and 2 bases respectively, with 1 base between them. The CDR3 consists of 11 residues.

The chain is built from TRBV7-2 and TRBJ2-1; possibly TRBD1 or TRBD2 for D (5 bases each). Trimming pared 4 bases from V and 5 bases from J, leaving 9 bases between. Germline lookup yields CDR1 SGHTA and CDR2 FQGNSA. The CDR3 sequence is 13 residues long. This chain's CDR3 is CASSSGAHNEQFF. The CDR3 DNA follows: TGTGCCAGCAGCTCCGGGGCCCACAATGAGCAGTTCTTC.